These T cell receptor beta chains were read from a single sample in a study of human T cells and chemical hapten exposure. TCRdb reprocessed the RACE reads via MiXCR and lists one record per CDR3 protein. Of more than 80,000 distinct CDR3 sequences listed, 10% to 14% are singletons. The sample was whole blood, taken in connection with sensitization to the hapten diphenylcyclopropenone (DPC). Receptors were obtained from a woman aged 45 to 65 with alopecia areata. Some clones in this sample may be carry-over from other donors' samples. CDR3s include the opening cysteine and the closing phenylalanine or tryptophan. The D gene is left open where the match is weak. Clone size is given for some rows only: seen once, a few or many times, or a class if the clone is expanded.

TGTGCCAGCAGCGTAGATCCGTTAGCCAAAAACATTCAGTACTTC	CASSVDPLAKNIQYF	-	TRBV9	TRBJ2-4	-
TGTGCCAGCAGGTTACCAGGCGTACACGAGCAGTACTTC	CASRLPGVHEQYF	-	TRBV27	TRBJ2-7	-
TGCAGTGCTAGAGACGACAGGGTCAACTATGGCTACACCTTC	CSARDDRVNYGYTF	TRBD1	TRBV20-1	TRBJ1-2	many
TGTGCCAGCAGCCACCCCGGGACAGGGGCTTTGGGTGAGCAGTTCTTC	CASSHPGTGALGEQFF	TRBD1	TRBV6-5	TRBJ2-1	few
TGTGCCAGCAGCTTTCGGCCGGTCACCGGGGAGCTGTTTTTT	CASSFRPVTGELFF	-	TRBV5-6	TRBJ2-2	few
TGTGCCAGCTCACCATTACAGGGTCAAGAGACCCAGTACTTC	CASSPLQGQETQYF	-	TRBV18	TRBJ2-5	few
TGTGCCAGCACGTTAGGGGGGCAGGATAGCAATCAGCCCCAGCATTTT	CASTLGGQDSNQPQHF	-	TRBV6-8	TRBJ1-5	-
TGTGCCAGCAGCTTAGTGGCAGGGGAGGCAAGCTATGGCTACACCTTC	CASSLVAGEASYGYTF	-	TRBV7-2	TRBJ1-2	-
TGTGCCAGCAGTTCCTTCGGGAGCGGGAGGGCACGAGAGACCCAGTACTTC	CASSSFGSGRARETQYF	TRBD2	TRBV28	TRBJ2-5	many
TGTGCCAGCAGGTTGGACGGGAGCAATCAGCCCCAGCATTTT	CASRLDGSNQPQHF	-	TRBV6-2/TRBV6-3	TRBJ1-5	-
TGTGCCAGCAGTCGCCTGATGGGACAGGGGAATGAAAAACTGTTTTTT	CASSRLMGQGNEKLFF	TRBD1	TRBV12-3/TRBV12-4	TRBJ1-4	many
TGTGCCAGCAGCGGACTAGCGGGAGGGGCCACAGATACGCAGTATTTT	CASSGLAGGATDTQYF	TRBD2	TRBV11-2	TRBJ2-3	-
TGTGCTAGTGCCACGCTTCCCGGGGAGCTGTTTTTT	CASATLPGELFF	-	TRBV12-5	TRBJ2-2	-
TGTGCCAGCAGCTTAGACCGTAGCGGGAGGGCCTACAATGAGCAGTTCTTC	CASSLDRSGRAYNEQFF	TRBD2	TRBV11-2	TRBJ2-1	many
TGCGCCAGCAGCCACCAGGGGAACTATGGCTACACCTTC	CASSHQGNYGYTF	-	TRBV5-1	TRBJ1-2	many
TGTGCCAGCAGCCCCGGGACTAGCGACTACAATGAGCAGTTCTTC	CASSPGTSDYNEQFF	TRBD2	TRBV5-4	TRBJ2-1	few
TGTGCCAGCAGCTTATCGACAGGGGGTGGCTACACCTTC	CASSLSTGGGYTF	TRBD1	TRBV7-9	TRBJ1-2	many
TGTGCCAGCAGCTTACTACGGGGAAGGACCTACAATGAGCAGTTCTTC	CASSLLRGRTYNEQFF	-	TRBV11-2	TRBJ2-1	many
TGTGCCAGCAGCGAAGACCTTGGCAATCAGCCCCAGCATTTT	CASSEDLGNQPQHF	-	TRBV7-8	TRBJ1-5	few
TGTGCCATCGACAGGGGAGGTCAGCCCCAGCATTTT	CAIDRGGQPQHF	TRBD1	TRBV6-4	TRBJ1-5	many
TGTGCCAGCAGCGTAGGAAATGGCTACACCTTC	CASSVGNGYTF	-	TRBV9	TRBJ1-2	many
TGCAGTGCTAGAGATCCGGCGGGTAGGCGGCAAACCGGGGAGCTGTTTTTT	CSARDPAGRRQTGELFF	-	TRBV20-1	TRBJ2-2	many
TGTGCCAGCTCACCGAGGCCGGGACAGGGGGCTGGCCGGAGCAATGAGCAGTTCTTC	CASSPRPGQGAGRSNEQFF	TRBD1	TRBV18	TRBJ2-1	-
TGTGCCAGCAGTGAAGTCGAAAACACCGGGGAGCTGTTTTTT	CASSEVENTGELFF	-	TRBV2	TRBJ2-2	many
TGTGCCAGCAGTTCCGACAGAAGTACCGGGGAGCTGTTTTTT	CASSSDRSTGELFF	-	TRBV7-8	TRBJ2-2	many
TGTGCCAGCAACGAGGCAGGGGGGCCCTACAATGAGCAGTTCTTC	CASNEAGGPYNEQFF	-	TRBV11-2	TRBJ2-1	many
TGCAGCGTTGAAGGGTTAGGGGATCTAGGATACAATGAGCAGTTCTTC	CSVEGLGDLGYNEQFF	-	TRBV29-1	TRBJ2-1	few
TGTGCCAGCTCACGCGGGACAGGGAGTACAAACTATGGCTACACCTTC	CASSRGTGSTNYGYTF	TRBD1	TRBV18	TRBJ1-2	many
TGTGCAAGTCGCTTAGGTGCGGCAGGGAGGTTCGAAGGGGCTTTCTTT	CASRLGAAGRFEGAFF	-	TRBV12-2	TRBJ1-1	-
TGTGCCAGCAGCTTCCACATGGGGGGGGCCACCACAGATACGCAGTATTTT	CASSFHMGGATTDTQYF	-	TRBV7-3	TRBJ2-3	-
TGTGCCAGCTCACCGGAGGGTGGCCCATACAATGAGCAGTTCTTC	CASSPEGGPYNEQFF	-	TRBV18	TRBJ2-1	-
TGTGCCAGCAGTTACTCGCGGGACAGGGGGCCCAATGAGCAGTTCTTC	CASSYSRDRGPNEQFF	TRBD1	TRBV6-6	TRBJ2-1	few
TGCAGCGGCGGGACTAGCGGGACAGATACGCAGTATTTT	CSGGTSGTDTQYF	TRBD2	TRBV29-1	TRBJ2-3	few
TGTGCCAGCAGCGAAAGCGGTACAGCGCGCTACGAGCAGTACTTC	CASSESGTARYEQYF	-	TRBV9	TRBJ2-7	many
TGTGCCAGCAGCCCCCGCCTTACCGTGGAGCAGTTCTTC	CASSPRLTVEQFF	-	TRBV7-6	TRBJ2-1	-
TGCGCCAGCAGCTTCACTGGCCCCTACAATGAGCAGTTCTTC	CASSFTGPYNEQFF	-	TRBV5-1	TRBJ2-1	-
TGCAGCGTCGTCCAGGGTGGGAATGAGCAGTTCTTC	CSVVQGGNEQFF	-	TRBV29-1	TRBJ2-1	few
TGTGCCAGCAGTGACAGAAGGGGCATTGAAAAACTGTTTTTT	CASSDRRGIEKLFF	-	TRBV6-1	TRBJ1-4	many
TGCAGTGCTCAAGCGGGAGGGCCTGGCGAGCAGTACTTC	CSAQAGGPGEQYF	TRBD2	TRBV20-1	TRBJ2-7	few
TGTGCCAGCAGCCCGAGGACAGGGGGCAGCTATGGCTACACCTTC	CASSPRTGGSYGYTF	TRBD1	TRBV11-3	TRBJ1-2	few
TGTGCCAGCAGCCAAGATGGGTTCACAGGGTTGAACACTGAAGCTTTCTTT	CASSQDGFTGLNTEAFF	-	TRBV3-1	TRBJ1-1	many
TGTGCCAGCAGCCAAGGATTAGCCTCCACCGGGGAGCTGTTTTTT	CASSQGLASTGELFF	-	TRBV14	TRBJ2-2	many
TGTGCCAGCCAACCCGGGGGGGCTAGCACAGATACGCAGTATTTT	CASQPGGASTDTQYF	TRBD2	TRBV12-3/TRBV12-4	TRBJ2-3	-
TGTGCCAGCAGCTGGGGTCAGGGAAACGGGGAGCTGTTTTTT	CASSWGQGNGELFF	-	TRBV7-2	TRBJ2-2	few
TGTGCCAGCAGCCATCTCCTACAGGGTGCTGGAAACACCATATATTTT	CASSHLLQGAGNTIYF	-	TRBV3-1	TRBJ1-3	-
TGTGCCAGCAGCGTCGACTTGAACACCGGGGAGCTGTTTTTT	CASSVDLNTGELFF	-	TRBV5-6	TRBJ2-2	few
TGTGCCAGCAGCTTAGTAGGACAGGGATTTTTCTCTGGGGCCAACGTCCTGACTTTC	CASSLVGQGFFSGANVLTF	TRBD1	TRBV11-2	TRBJ2-6	-
TGCAGCGTTGAGAAGAACAGGGGTTACGAGCAGTACTTC	CSVEKNRGYEQYF	TRBD1	TRBV29-1	TRBJ2-7	many
TGTGCCAGCAGCTCCAGACAGGGGGGCACAGATACGCAGTATTTT	CASSSRQGGTDTQYF	TRBD1	TRBV11-3	TRBJ2-3	many
TGTGCCAGCTCCACCACTAGGACAGGGGGCAACGAGCAGTACTTC	CASSTTRTGGNEQYF	TRBD1	TRBV18	TRBJ2-7	-
TGTGCCAGCAGTCCCTCGCGTATCGGCAGATGGCAGCCCCAGCATTTT	CASSPSRIGRWQPQHF	-	TRBV28	TRBJ1-5	many
TGTGCCAGCAGCTTAACTCCAGCCAAAAACATTCAGTACTTC	CASSLTPAKNIQYF	-	TRBV7-6	TRBJ2-4	many
TGCAGCGTTGAAGAGACCACAGGGTCCGAGCAGTACTTC	CSVEETTGSEQYF	-	TRBV29-1	TRBJ2-7	few
TGTGCCAGCAGCCACATTACAGTTGAAGCTTTCTTT	CASSHITVEAFF	-	TRBV14	TRBJ1-1	-
TGCGCCAGCAGCCTCGGGAGGCCCACAGATACGCAGTATTTT	CASSLGRPTDTQYF	TRBD2	TRBV5-1	TRBJ2-3	-